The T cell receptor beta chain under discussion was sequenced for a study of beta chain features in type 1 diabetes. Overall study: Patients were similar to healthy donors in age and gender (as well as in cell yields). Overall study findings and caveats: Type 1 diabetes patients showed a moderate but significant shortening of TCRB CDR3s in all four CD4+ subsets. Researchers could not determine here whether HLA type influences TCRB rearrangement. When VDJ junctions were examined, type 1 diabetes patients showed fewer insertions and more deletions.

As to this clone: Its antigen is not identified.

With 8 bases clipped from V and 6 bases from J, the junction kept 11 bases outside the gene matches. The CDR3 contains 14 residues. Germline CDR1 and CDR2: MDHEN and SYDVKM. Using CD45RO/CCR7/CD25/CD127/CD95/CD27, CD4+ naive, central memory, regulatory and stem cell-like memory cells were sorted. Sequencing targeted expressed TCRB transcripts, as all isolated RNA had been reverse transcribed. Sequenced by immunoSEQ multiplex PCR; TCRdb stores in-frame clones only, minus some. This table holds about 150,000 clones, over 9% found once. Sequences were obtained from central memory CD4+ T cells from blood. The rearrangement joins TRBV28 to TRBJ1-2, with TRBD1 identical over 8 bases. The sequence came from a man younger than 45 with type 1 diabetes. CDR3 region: CASCYQGAQDGYTF. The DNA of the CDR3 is TGTGCCAGCTGCTACCAGGGGGCGCAGGATGGCTACACCTTC.